The rows below give T cell receptor beta chains drawn from one sample of a study of blood T cells in healthy people across ages. TCRdb re-derived calls from the 5' RACE reads in MiXCR, one entry per CDR3 protein. The table includes around 1.7 million distinct CDR3 sequences, approximately 28% detected once. What was sequenced was blood. The source of these receptors is a woman aged 25 to 39 in good health. CDR3s include the opening cysteine and the closing phenylalanine or tryptophan. The D gene is left open where the match is weak. Size is stated for part of the rows, as once, few or many counts, or as a class when the clone is expanded.

. TRBJ2-1 TRBD2 TRBV5-4 CASSLEGTSAEQFF TGTGCCAGCAGCTTGGAGGGGACTAGCGCTGAGCAGTTCTTC
many TRBJ2-1 TRBD1 TRBV7-6 CASRAAPGSQGSTYNEQFF TGTGCCAGCAGGGCGGCCCCGGGATCACAGGGGTCTACCTACAATGAGCAGTTCTTC
few TRBJ1-6 TRBD1 TRBV2 CASIFTGGGSPLHF TGTGCCAGCATCTTTACAGGGGGCGGTTCACCCCTCCACTTT
. TRBJ2-1 TRBD2 TRBV3-1 CASSQGNSGGFYEQFF TGTGCCAGCAGCCAAGGAAATAGCGGGGGGTTCTATGAGCAGTTCTTC
. TRBJ1-5 . TRBV20-1 CSAREGRLWGINQPQHF TGCAGTGCTAGAGAAGGTCGTCTGTGGGGGATAAATCAGCCCCAGCATTTT
once TRBJ2-5 TRBD2 TRBV5-1 CASSLLAASPGETQYF TGCGCCAGCAGCTTGCTAGCGGCATCTCCGGGGGAGACCCAGTACTTC
few TRBJ1-5 . TRBV7-2 CASSSRQGGLQPQHF TGTGCCAGCAGCTCCCGCCAGGGCGGATTACAGCCCCAGCATTTT
. TRBJ1-1 . TRBV12-3/TRBV12-4 CASSLEYWQGEGTEAFF TGTGCCAGCAGTTTAGAATACTGGCAGGGAGAGGGCACTGAAGCTTTCTTT
. TRBJ2-1 . TRBV10-3 CAISDFQGTNEQFF TGTGCCATCAGTGACTTTCAGGGTACAAATGAGCAGTTCTTC
. TRBJ2-5 . TRBV7-2 CASSWTSAPYQETQYF TGTGCCAGCAGCTGGACCTCGGCCCCATACCAAGAGACCCAGTACTTC
few TRBJ2-2 TRBD2 TRBV7-2 CASSPGTSGTGLFF TGTGCCAGCAGCCCCGGGACTAGCGGGACTGGGCTGTTTTTT
. TRBJ2-5 TRBD1 TRBV6-2/TRBV6-3 CASSHRDSYQETQYF TGTGCCAGCAGTCATCGGGACAGCTACCAAGAGACCCAGTACTTC
. TRBJ2-7 TRBD1 TRBV5-1 CASSSRDSPYYEQYF TGCGCCAGCAGCTCCCGGGACAGCCCATACTACGAGCAGTACTTC
many TRBJ2-5 . TRBV29-1 CSVVPETQYF TGCAGCGTTGTACCTGAGACCCAGTACTTC
. TRBJ2-1 . TRBV27 CATAKSSYNEQFF TGTGCCACCGCTAAGAGCTCCTACAATGAGCAGTTCTTC
. TRBJ1-6 TRBD1 TRBV6-1 CASITKPDRASSYNSPLHF TGTGCCAGCATCACCAAACCCGACAGGGCGAGCTCCTATAATTCACCCCTCCACTTT
. TRBJ1-1 . TRBV19 CASTPEGDTEAFF TGTGCCAGTACCCCGGAGGGGGACACTGAAGCTTTCTTT
once TRBJ2-1 . TRBV12-3/TRBV12-4 CASSLMAFGGGEQFF TGTGCCAGCAGCCTAATGGCCTTCGGGGGTGGGGAGCAGTTCTTC
many TRBJ2-5 . TRBV12-3/TRBV12-4 CASSFGEEQYF TGTGCCAGCAGTTTCGGGGAAGAGCAGTACTTC
many TRBJ2-5 . TRBV7-9 CASSPVQPRKTQYF TGTGCCAGCAGCCCAGTTCAGCCTAGGAAGACCCAGTACTTC
. TRBJ1-5 . TRBV4-3 CASSITTGTAQPQHF TGCGCCAGCAGTATTACTACAGGGACGGCTCAGCCCCAGCATTTT
many TRBJ1-2 . TRBV7-2 CASSLRVGGYTF TGTGCCAGCAGCCTTCGGGTCGGAGGCTACACCTTC
many TRBJ2-3 TRBD2 TRBV6-5 CASSYSGTSADTQYF TGTGCCAGCAGTTACTCTGGGACTAGCGCAGATACGCAGTATTTT
few TRBJ2-1 TRBD1 TRBV28 CASLRDRSYNEQFF TGTGCCAGCCTCCGGGACAGGTCCTACAATGAGCAGTTCTTC
. TRBJ1-1 . TRBV7-9 CASSLESMVNTEAFF TGTGCCAGCAGCTTAGAGAGTATGGTGAACACTGAAGCTTTCTTT
few TRBJ2-5 TRBD1 TRBV7-2 CASSPGGPKGEQYF TGTGCCAGCAGTCCAGGGGGACCCAAGGGGGAGCAGTACTTC
. TRBJ2-1 . TRBV20-1 CSSGSEPRPYNEQFF TGCAGCAGTGGGTCCGAGCCCCGTCCCTACAATGAGCAGTTCTTC
. TRBJ2-5 . TRBV20-1 CSASGGSPLRETQYF TGCAGTGCTAGCGGGGGCAGTCCGCTACGAGAGACCCAGTACTTC
many TRBJ2-4 . TRBV6-6 CASSSRQNRNIQYF TGTGCCAGCAGTTCACGACAGAATAGGAACATTCAGTACTTC
few TRBJ1-1 . TRBV5-6 CASSPTVRNTEAFF TGTGCCAGCAGCCCAACAGTCAGGAACACTGAAGCTTTCTTT
. TRBJ2-6 . TRBV9 CAGSVGGVAGANVLTF TGTGCCGGCAGCGTAGGGGGGGTCGCTGGGGCCAACGTCCTGACTTTC